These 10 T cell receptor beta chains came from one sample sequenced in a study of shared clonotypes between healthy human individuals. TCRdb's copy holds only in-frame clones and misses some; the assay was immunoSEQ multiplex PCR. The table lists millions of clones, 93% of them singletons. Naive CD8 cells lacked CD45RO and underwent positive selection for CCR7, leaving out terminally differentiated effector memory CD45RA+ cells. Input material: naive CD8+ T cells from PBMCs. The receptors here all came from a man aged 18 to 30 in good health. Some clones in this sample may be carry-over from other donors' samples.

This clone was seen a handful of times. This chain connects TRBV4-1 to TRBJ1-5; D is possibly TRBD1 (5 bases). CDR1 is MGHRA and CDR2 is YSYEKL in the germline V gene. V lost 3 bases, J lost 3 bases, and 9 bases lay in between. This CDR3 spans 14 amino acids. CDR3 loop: CASSHRDFNQPQHF. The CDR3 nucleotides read TGCGCCAGCAGCCACCGGGACTTCAATCAGCCCCAGCATTTT.

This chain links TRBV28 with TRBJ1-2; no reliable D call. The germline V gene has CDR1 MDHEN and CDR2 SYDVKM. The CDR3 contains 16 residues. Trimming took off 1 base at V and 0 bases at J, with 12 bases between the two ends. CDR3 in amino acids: CASSLFMVSTNYGYTF. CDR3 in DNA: TGTGCCAGCAGTTTATTCATGGTCTCCACTAACTATGGCTACACCTTC.

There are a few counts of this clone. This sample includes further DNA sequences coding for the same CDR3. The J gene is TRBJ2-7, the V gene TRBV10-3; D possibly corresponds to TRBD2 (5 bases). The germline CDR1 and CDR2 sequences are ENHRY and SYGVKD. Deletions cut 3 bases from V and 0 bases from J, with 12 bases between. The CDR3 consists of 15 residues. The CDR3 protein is CAISERTGSSYEQYF. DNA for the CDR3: TGTGCCATCAGTGAACGCACGGGGAGCTCCTACGAGCAGTACTTC.

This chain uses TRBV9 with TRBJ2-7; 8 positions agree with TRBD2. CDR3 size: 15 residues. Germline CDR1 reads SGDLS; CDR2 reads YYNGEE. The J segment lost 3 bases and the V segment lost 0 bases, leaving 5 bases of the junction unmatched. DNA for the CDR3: TGTGCCAGCAGCGTAGATCCAGCGGGAGTCTACGAGCAGTACTTC. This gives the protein CASSVDPAGVYEQYF. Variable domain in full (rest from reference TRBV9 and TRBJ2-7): DSGVTQTPKHLITATGQRVTLRCSPRSGDLSVYWYQQSLDQGLQFLIQYYNGEERAKGNILERFSAQQFPDLHSELNLSSLELGDSALYFCASSVDPAGVYEQYFGPGTRLTVT.

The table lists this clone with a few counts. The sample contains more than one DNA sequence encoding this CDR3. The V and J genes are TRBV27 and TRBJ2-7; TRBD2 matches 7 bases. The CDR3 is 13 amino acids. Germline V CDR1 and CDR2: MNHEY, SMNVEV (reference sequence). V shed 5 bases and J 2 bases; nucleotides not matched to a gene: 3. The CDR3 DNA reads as TGTGCCAGCAGTCTGGGGACTACCTACGAGCAGTACTTC. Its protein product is CASSLGTTYEQYF.

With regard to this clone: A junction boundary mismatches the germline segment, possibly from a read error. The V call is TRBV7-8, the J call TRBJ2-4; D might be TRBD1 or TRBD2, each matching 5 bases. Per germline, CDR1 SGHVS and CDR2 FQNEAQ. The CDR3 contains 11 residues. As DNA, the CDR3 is TGTGCCAGCAGCTTATCAGGGACCCGCTTCTTC. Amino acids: CASSLSGTRFF.

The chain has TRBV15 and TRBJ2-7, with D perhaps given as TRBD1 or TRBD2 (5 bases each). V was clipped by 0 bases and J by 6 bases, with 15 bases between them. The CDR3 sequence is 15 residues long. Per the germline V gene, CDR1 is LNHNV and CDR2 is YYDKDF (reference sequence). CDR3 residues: CATSRDHPRGPEQYF. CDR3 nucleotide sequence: TGTGCCACCAGCAGAGACCACCCCCGGGGACCCGAGCAGTACTTC.

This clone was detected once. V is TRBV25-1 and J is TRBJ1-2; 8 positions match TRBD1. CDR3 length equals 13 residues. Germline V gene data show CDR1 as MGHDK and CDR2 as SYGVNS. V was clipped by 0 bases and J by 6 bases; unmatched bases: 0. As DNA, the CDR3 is TGTGCCAGCAGTGAATACAGGGGGCATGGCTACACCTTC. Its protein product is CASSEYRGHGYTF.

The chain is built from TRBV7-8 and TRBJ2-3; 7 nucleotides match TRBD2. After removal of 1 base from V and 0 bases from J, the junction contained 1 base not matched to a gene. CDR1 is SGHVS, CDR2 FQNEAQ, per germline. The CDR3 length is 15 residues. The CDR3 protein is CASSLVSGSTDTQYF. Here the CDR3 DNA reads TGTGCCAGCAGCTTAGTTAGCGGGAGCACAGATACGCAGTATTTT. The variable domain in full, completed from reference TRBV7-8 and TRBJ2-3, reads GAGVSQSPRYKVAKRGQDVALRCDPISGHVSLFWYQQALGQGPEFLTYFQNEAQLDKSGLPSDRFFAERPEGSVSTLKIQRTQQEDSAVYLCASSLVSGSTDTQYFGPGTRLTVL.

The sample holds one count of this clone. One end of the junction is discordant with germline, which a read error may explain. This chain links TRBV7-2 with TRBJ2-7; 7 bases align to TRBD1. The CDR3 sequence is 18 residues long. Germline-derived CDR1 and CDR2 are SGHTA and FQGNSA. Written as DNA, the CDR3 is TGTGCCACCAGCCCCTACCCGTTTGATGGACAGGACCCTGGGCGGCAGTACTTC. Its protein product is CATSPYPFDGQDPGRQYF.